This TCR beta chain came from a study of beta chain features in type 1 diabetes. Study-wide points: Junctions at VDJ sites from type 1 diabetes patients had fewer insertions and more deletions.

Sorted populations were all over 95% pure. In this sample, this clone turned up many times. Its specificity is not known. The CDR3 loop spans 15 amino acids. V was clipped by 5 bases and J by 8 bases, with 17 bases between them. CDR1 SGHNT and CDR2 YYREEE come from the germline V gene (reference sequence). What was sequenced were expressed TCRB transcripts, since all of the isolated RNA had been reverse transcribed. Clones were read by immunoSEQ multiplex PCR, and TCRdb kept only the in-frame ones, dropping some. The sample consists of 130,000 to 150,000 clones, roughly 10% of them appearing once. The clonotype comes from a man in his late teens or twenties in good health. The chain carries TRBV5-4 and TRBJ1-6; possible D gene TRBD1, 6 bases. Material for sequencing was naive CD4+ T cells from blood. CDR3 sequence: CASRRGQGNDSPLHF. CDR3 in DNA: TGTGCCAGCAGGCGTGGGCAGGGGAACGATTCACCCCTCCACTTT.